These T cell receptor beta chains were read from a single sample in a study of blood T cell repertoires in COVID-19. Data came from immunoSEQ multiplex PCR; TCRdb stores just in-frame clones and leaves some out. The sample lists approximately 170,000 clones; roughly 88% were seen once. The specimen sequenced was peripheral blood. These receptors were collected from a man aged 55 to 70 who had recovered from COVID-19. CDR3s include the opening cysteine and the closing phenylalanine or tryptophan. A D gene is named only where the DNA matches it firmly. Clone size is given for some rows only: seen once, a few or many times, or a class if the clone is expanded.

size: NA
D: NA
V: TRBV6-5
J: TRBJ2-1
DNA: TGTGCCAGCAGTTACGACCCCCAGGGTGGAAACAATGAGCAGTTCTTC
CDR3: CASSYDPQGGNNEQFF

size: NA
D: TRBD1
V: TRBV27
J: TRBJ2-1
DNA: TGTGCCAGCAGTTCGTTGGGGACAGGACACAATGAGCAGTTCTTC
CDR3: CASSSLGTGHNEQFF

size: NA
D: NA
V: TRBV5-1
J: TRBJ1-5
DNA: TGCGCCAGCAGCTTGCTAGGAAGTCAGCCCCAGCATTTT
CDR3: CASSLLGSQPQHF

size: many
D: NA
V: TRBV12-3/TRBV12-4
J: TRBJ2-5
DNA: TGTGCCAGCAGTCGAGCCCAAGAGACCCAGTACTTC
CDR3: CASSRAQETQYF

size: NA
D: NA
V: TRBV6-1
J: TRBJ1-2
DNA: TGTGCCAGCAGTCCTTTCGGGACAAGGTCTGGCTACACCTTC
CDR3: CASSPFGTRSGYTF

size: few
D: NA
V: TRBV7-2
J: TRBJ1-2
DNA: TGTGCCAGCAGCTATTCAGGGGTCAATGGCTACACCTTC
CDR3: CASSYSGVNGYTF

size: NA
D: TRBD2
V: TRBV5-6
J: TRBJ2-7
DNA: TGTGCCAGCAGCTTGGAGGACGGGGGAGGGACCGGCGAGCAGTACTTC
CDR3: CASSLEDGGGTGEQYF

size: once
D: NA
V: TRBV6-5
J: TRBJ2-2
DNA: TGTGCCAGCAGTTATCACAGTCCTAACACCGGGGAGCTGTTTTTT
CDR3: CASSYHSPNTGELFF

size: NA
D: NA
V: TRBV19
J: TRBJ1-4
DNA: TGTGCCAGTAGTATCAGTATACAGGGAAAACTGTTTTTT
CDR3: CASSISIQGKLFF

size: once
D: NA
V: TRBV7-6
J: TRBJ2-3
DNA: TGTGCCAGCAGCTTAGATGTGGCGGGCAGCACAGATACGCAGTATTTT
CDR3: CASSLDVAGSTDTQYF

size: NA
D: TRBD1
V: TRBV15
J: TRBJ1-2
DNA: TGTGCCACCAGCTGGACAGGATTAAACTATGGCTACACCTTC
CDR3: CATSWTGLNYGYTF

size: many
D: TRBD1
V: TRBV6-6
J: TRBJ1-1
DNA: TGTGCCAGCAGTTACGGGACAGGGGGCACTGAAGCTTTCTTT
CDR3: CASSYGTGGTEAFF

size: NA
D: NA
V: TRBV19
J: TRBJ1-1
DNA: TGTGCCAGTAGTATAGTTTCAGGGATGACTGAAGCTTTCTTT
CDR3: CASSIVSGMTEAFF

size: NA
D: NA
V: TRBV7-2
J: TRBJ2-2
DNA: TGTGCCAGCATCACTGGGGGGGCGGCCGGGGAGCTGTTTTTT
CDR3: CASITGGAAGELFF

size: NA
D: TRBD2
V: TRBV10-3
J: TRBJ2-3
DNA: TGTGCCATCAGTGAAGCTAGCGGGGACCTAGATACGCAGTATTTT
CDR3: CAISEASGDLDTQYF

size: NA
D: NA
V: TRBV4-3
J: TRBJ1-6
DNA: TGCGCCAGCAGCCAAGATTCTACGCGCCCCTCCACCCGCCTCCACTTT
CDR3: CASSQDSTRPSTRLHF

size: NA
D: NA
V: TRBV6-5
J: TRBJ2-3
DNA: TGTGCCAGCAGTTACTCTGGTACTTTAGATACGCAGTATTTT
CDR3: CASSYSGTLDTQYF

size: few
D: NA
V: TRBV27
J: TRBJ1-2
DNA: TGTGCCAGCAGTTTAGGATCTGGTAGCAGGGATGTGCGGGGCTACACCTTC
CDR3: CASSLGSGSRDVRGYTF

size: NA
D: NA
V: TRBV20-1
J: TRBJ1-2
DNA: TGCAGTGCTAGTTGGCAGGGGCCCTATGGCTACACCTTC
CDR3: CSASWQGPYGYTF

size: NA
D: TRBD1
V: TRBV19
J: TRBJ2-7
DNA: TGTGCCAGTAGTATTGGGGCAGGGGGCCTCTACGAGCAGTACTTC
CDR3: CASSIGAGGLYEQYF

size: NA
D: NA
V: TRBV7-2
J: TRBJ1-3
DNA: TGTGCCAGCAGCTTAGCCCCATTCGGGAACACCATATATTTT
CDR3: CASSLAPFGNTIYF

size: NA
D: NA
V: TRBV9
J: TRBJ2-1
DNA: TGTGCCAGCAGCGTACGGGTTGGCGGGAACAATGAGCAGTTCTTC
CDR3: CASSVRVGGNNEQFF

size: NA
D: TRBD1
V: TRBV6-6
J: TRBJ2-2
DNA: TGTGCCAGCAGTTTCACAGGGGGCATGAACACCGGGGAGCTGTTTTTT
CDR3: CASSFTGGMNTGELFF

size: NA
D: TRBD1
V: TRBV3-1/TRBV3-2
J: TRBJ1-6
DNA: TGTGCCAGCAGCCAAGACCTACGGGACAGCTATAATTCACCCCTCCACTTT
CDR3: CASSQDLRDSYNSPLHF

size: NA
D: NA
V: TRBV12-3/TRBV12-4
J: TRBJ2-4
DNA: TGTGCCAGCAGTCCTGGGACTTATGGCATTCAGTACTTC
CDR3: CASSPGTYGIQYF

size: few
D: NA
V: TRBV4-2
J: TRBJ1-5
DNA: TGTGCCAGCAGCCAAGGGGGGGAGAATCAGCCCCAGCATTTT
CDR3: CASSQGGENQPQHF

size: NA
D: NA
V: TRBV3-1/TRBV3-2
J: TRBJ1-1
DNA: TGTGCCAGCAGCCAAGTCGTGGGAGGGAACACTGAAGCTTTCTTT
CDR3: CASSQVVGGNTEAFF

size: few
D: NA
V: TRBV30
J: TRBJ1-2
DNA: TGTGCCTGGAGTATCCCTATGTTCTCCTATGGCTACACCTTC
CDR3: CAWSIPMFSYGYTF

size: NA
D: TRBD1
V: TRBV6-2/TRBV6-3
J: TRBJ1-2
DNA: TGTGCCAGCAGCCCCTGGGGAACAGGGGGCTATGGCTACACCTTC
CDR3: CASSPWGTGGYGYTF

size: NA
D: TRBD1
V: TRBV23-1
J: TRBJ2-7
DNA: TGCGCCAGACGGGACAGGAGCTACGAGCAGTACTTC
CDR3: CARRDRSYEQYF

size: NA
D: NA
V: TRBV15
J: TRBJ1-4
DNA: TGTGCCACCAGCAGAGATCGGGGGAAGTATGAAAAACTGTTTTTT
CDR3: CATSRDRGKYEKLFF

size: NA
D: NA
V: TRBV7-6
J: TRBJ2-3
DNA: TGTGCCAGCAGCTTAACCGGGGGGCGCACAGATACGCAGTATTTT
CDR3: CASSLTGGRTDTQYF

size: NA
D: TRBD1
V: TRBV7-9
J: TRBJ1-2
DNA: TGTGCCAGCAGCTTACCCGACAGGGGCAAGGATGGCTACACCTTC
CDR3: CASSLPDRGKDGYTF

size: NA
D: NA
V: TRBV6-5
J: TRBJ2-2
DNA: TGTGCCAGCAGTCCATTTTACACCGGGGAGCTGTTTTTT
CDR3: CASSPFYTGELFF

size: NA
D: TRBD2
V: TRBV12-5
J: TRBJ2-1
DNA: TGTGCTAGTGGTTTGATACTAGCGGAGACCAATGAGCAGTTCTTC
CDR3: CASGLILAETNEQFF

size: NA
D: NA
V: TRBV5-6
J: TRBJ1-5
DNA: TGTGCCAGCAGCTTCTGGGCAGGCAATCAGCCCCAGCATTTT
CDR3: CASSFWAGNQPQHF

size: once
D: TRBD1
V: TRBV19
J: TRBJ1-5
DNA: TGTGCCAGTAGTATGCAGACAGGGGGCTTCAGTCAGCCCCAGCATTTT
CDR3: CASSMQTGGFSQPQHF